The clone carrying this T cell receptor (beta chain) was counted many times. Its cognate antigen is unknown. All TCR cDNA molecules were individually tagged with a unique molecular identifier. TCRdb independently ran MiXCR on the 5' RACE reads; one entry per CDR3 protein. The table has some 37,000 distinct CDR3 sequences, 6.5% to 8.5% seen once. V was cut by 5 bases and J by 0 bases, with 7 bases left in between. Germline-derived CDR1 and CDR2 are SGHVS and FQNEAQ. The CDR3 is 13 amino acids. The entry originates in a study of spatial heterogeneity in lung cancer. Time point reported: sample taken at primary tumor resection. Patients with untreated early-stage non-small cell lung cancer, numbering around 72, were the donors. No cells were sorted before sequencing. The whole RNA sequenced was extracted from tumor, nontumor lung or frozen PBMC. Points from the study as a whole: Compared with follow-up, resection was when ubiquitous expanded tumor TCRs appeared in blood more.

This TCR was recovered from a male donor with early-stage non-small cell lung cancer. V gene TRBV7-8 combines with J gene TRBJ1-1; D not resolved. The sample consisted of PBMCs, taken at surgery. The CDR3 is CASSLELNTEAFF. CDR3 coding DNA: TGTGCCAGCAGCCTGGAGCTGAACACTGAAGCTTTCTTT.